This T cell receptor beta chain originates from a study of vaccination and CD4 T cells after COVID-19. On this clonotype itself: Its antigen remains unknown.

Study findings and constraints: Detection of a median approximately 87% of reactive clones in convalescent patients was confined to the period after vaccination.

Deletions cut 4 bases from V and 2 bases from J, with 9 bases between. The germline CDR1 and CDR2 sequences are KGHDR and SFDVKD. This CDR3 comprises 14 residues. Cultured CD4+ T cell DNA underwent sequencing with the Oncomine TCR Beta short-read assay. Via MiXCR, TCRdb re-called the PCR reads, giving one row per CDR3 protein. This table holds about 11,000 distinct CDR3 sequences, 65% found once. Sample treatment: roughly ten-day PBMC culture with coronavirus spike peptide pools or control peptides (ViraFEST assay). The chain has TRBV24-1 and TRBJ2-3; D is unresolved. Sequencing was performed on CD4+ T cells from blood, cultured in vitro, taken before SARS-CoV-2 vaccination. The sequence came from a human donor who had recovered from COVID-19. CDR3 sequence (DNA): TGTGCCACCAGTGAAGGGCCGTACACAGATACGCAGTATTTT. Protein: CATSEGPYTDTQYF.